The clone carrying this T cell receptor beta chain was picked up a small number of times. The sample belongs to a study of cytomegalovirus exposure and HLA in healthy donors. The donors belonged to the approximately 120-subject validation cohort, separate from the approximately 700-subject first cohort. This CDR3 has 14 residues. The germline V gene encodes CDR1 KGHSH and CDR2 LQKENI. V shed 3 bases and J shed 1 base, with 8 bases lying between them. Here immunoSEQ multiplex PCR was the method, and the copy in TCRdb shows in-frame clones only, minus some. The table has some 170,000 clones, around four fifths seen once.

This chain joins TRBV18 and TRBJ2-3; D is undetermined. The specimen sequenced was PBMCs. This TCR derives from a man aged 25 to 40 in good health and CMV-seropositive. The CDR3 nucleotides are TGTGCCAGCTCACCGATCAGTGGCACAGATACGCAGTATTTT. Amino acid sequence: CASSPISGTDTQYF.